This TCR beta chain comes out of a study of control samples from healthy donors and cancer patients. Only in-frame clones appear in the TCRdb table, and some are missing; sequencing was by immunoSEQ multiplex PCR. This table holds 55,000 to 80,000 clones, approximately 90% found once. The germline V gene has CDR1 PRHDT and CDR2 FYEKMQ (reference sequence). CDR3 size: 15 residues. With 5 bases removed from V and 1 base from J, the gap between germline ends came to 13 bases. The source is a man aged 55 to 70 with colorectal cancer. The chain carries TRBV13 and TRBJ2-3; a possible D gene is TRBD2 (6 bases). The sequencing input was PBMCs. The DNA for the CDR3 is TGTGCCAGCAGCCGCCGTCCGGGAGGCACAGATACGCAGTATTTT. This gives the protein CASSRRPGGTDTQYF.